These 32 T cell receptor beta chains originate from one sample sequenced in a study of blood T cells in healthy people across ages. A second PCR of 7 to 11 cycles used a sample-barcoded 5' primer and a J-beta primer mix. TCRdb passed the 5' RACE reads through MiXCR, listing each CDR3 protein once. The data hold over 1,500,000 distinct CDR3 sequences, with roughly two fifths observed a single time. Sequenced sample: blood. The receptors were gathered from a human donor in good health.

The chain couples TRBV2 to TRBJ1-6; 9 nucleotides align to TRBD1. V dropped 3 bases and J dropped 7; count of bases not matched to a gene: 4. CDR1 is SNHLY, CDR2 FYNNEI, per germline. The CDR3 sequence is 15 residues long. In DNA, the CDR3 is TGTGCCAGCAGTGAGCAGGGGACAGGGAATTCACCCCTCCACTTT. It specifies CASSEQGTGNSPLHF.

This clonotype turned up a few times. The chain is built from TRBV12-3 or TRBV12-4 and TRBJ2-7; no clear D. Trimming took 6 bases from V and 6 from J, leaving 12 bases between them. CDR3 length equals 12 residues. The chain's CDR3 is CASSPTPSEQYF. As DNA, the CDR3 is TGTGCCAGCAGCCCCACCCCGTCCGAGCAGTACTTC.

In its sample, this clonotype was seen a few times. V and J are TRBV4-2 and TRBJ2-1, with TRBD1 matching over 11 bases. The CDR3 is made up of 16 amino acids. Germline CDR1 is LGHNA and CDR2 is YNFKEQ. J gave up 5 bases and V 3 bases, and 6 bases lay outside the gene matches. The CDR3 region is CASSHTGTGGNNEQFF. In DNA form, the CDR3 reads TGTGCCAGCAGCCATACAGGGACAGGGGGTAACAATGAGCAGTTCTTC.

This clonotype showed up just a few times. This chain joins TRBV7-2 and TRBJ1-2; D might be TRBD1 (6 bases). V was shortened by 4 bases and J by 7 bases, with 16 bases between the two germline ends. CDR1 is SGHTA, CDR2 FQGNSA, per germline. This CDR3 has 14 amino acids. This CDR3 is CASSSRPGAGGYTF. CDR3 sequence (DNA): TGTGCCAGCAGCTCCCGACCGGGGGCTGGTGGCTACACCTTC.

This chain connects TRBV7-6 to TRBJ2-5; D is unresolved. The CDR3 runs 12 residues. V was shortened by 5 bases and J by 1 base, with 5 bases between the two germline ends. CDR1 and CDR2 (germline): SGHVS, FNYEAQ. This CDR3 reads CASSISQETQYF. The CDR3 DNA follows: TGTGCCAGCAGCATCTCCCAAGAGACCCAGTACTTC.

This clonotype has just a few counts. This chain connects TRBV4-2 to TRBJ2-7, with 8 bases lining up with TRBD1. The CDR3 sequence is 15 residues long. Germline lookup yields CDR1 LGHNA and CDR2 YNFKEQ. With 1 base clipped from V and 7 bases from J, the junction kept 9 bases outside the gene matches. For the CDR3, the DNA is TGTGCCAGCAGCCAAGGGGGCTGGACAGGGAGGGAGCAGTACTTC. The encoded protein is CASSQGGWTGREQYF.

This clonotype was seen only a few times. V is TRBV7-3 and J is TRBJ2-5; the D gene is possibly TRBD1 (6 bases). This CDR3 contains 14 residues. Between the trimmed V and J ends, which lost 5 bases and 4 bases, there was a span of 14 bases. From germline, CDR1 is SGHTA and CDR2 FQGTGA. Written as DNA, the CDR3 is TGTGCCAGCAGCGCACAGGGTATGGGAGAGACCCAGTACTTC. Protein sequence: CASSAQGMGETQYF.

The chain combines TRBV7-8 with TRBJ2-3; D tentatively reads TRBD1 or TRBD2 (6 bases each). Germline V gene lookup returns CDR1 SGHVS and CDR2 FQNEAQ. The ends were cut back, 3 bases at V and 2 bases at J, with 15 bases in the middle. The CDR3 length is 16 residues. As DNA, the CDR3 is TGTGCCAGCAGCTTCTTAACGGGGGCCCTCACAGATACGCAGTATTTT. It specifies CASSFLTGALTDTQYF.

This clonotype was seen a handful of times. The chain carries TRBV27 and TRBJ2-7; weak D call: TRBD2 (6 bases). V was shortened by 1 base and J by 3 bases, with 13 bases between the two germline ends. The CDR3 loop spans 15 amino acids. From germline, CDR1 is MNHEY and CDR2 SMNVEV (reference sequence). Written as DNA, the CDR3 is TGTGCCAGCAGTTTATGGGGGGACCTCTACTACGAGCAGTACTTC. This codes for CASSLWGDLYYEQYF.

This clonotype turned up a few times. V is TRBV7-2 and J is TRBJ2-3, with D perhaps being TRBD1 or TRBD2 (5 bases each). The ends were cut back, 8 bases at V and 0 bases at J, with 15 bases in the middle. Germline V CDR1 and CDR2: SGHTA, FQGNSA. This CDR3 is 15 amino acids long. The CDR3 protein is CASLGRGVSTDTQYF. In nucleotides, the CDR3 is TGTGCCAGCCTGGGACGAGGGGTTAGCACAGATACGCAGTATTTT.

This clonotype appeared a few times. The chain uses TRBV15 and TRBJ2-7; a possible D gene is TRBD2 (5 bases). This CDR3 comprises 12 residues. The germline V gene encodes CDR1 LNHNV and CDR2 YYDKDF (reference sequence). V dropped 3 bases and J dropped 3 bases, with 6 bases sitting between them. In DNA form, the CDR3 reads TGTGCCACCAGCAGGGGAGACTACGAGCAGTACTTC. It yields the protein CATSRGDYEQYF. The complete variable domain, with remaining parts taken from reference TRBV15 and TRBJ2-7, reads DAMVIQNPRYQVTQFGKPVTLSCSQTLNHNVMYWYQQKSSQAPKLLFHYYDKDFNNEADTPDNFQSRRPNTSFCFLDIRSPGLGDTAMYLCATSRGDYEQYFGPGTRLTVT.

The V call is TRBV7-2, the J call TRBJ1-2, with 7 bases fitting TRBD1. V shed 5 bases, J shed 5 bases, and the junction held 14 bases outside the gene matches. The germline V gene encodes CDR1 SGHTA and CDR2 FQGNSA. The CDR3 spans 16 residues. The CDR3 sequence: CASSATSGQSRYGYTF. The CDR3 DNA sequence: TGTGCCAGCAGCGCTACCTCGGGACAGTCGAGATATGGCTACACCTTC.

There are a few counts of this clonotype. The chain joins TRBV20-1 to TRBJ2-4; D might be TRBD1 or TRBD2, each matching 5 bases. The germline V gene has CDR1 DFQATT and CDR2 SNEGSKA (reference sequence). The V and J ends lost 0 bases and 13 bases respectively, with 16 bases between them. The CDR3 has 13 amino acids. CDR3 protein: CSAREQPQGEQYF. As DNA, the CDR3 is TGCAGTGCTAGAGAACAGCCTCAGGGAGAGCAGTACTTC.

The CDR3 nucleotides read TGTGCCAGCGCGGGTTATTACGAGCAGTACTTC. It yields the protein CASAGYYEQYF. The chain is built from TRBV6-2 or TRBV6-3 and TRBJ2-7, with TRBD2 as a possible D gene (5 bases). In germline, CDR1 is MNHEY, CDR2 SVGEGT. V lost 8 bases, J lost 4 bases, and 9 bases lay in between. This CDR3 is 11 amino acids long.

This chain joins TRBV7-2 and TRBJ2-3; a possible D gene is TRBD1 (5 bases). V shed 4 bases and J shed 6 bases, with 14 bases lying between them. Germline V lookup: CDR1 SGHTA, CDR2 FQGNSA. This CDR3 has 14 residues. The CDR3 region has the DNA TGTGCCAGCAGCTCGGACCCAGGGCCGGATACGCAGTATTTT. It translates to CASSSDPGPDTQYF.

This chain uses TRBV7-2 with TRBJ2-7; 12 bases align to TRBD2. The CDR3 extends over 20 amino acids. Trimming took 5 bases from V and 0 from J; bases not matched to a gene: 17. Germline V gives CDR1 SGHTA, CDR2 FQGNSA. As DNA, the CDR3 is TGTGCCAGCAGCCCAGGTACCGGACTAGCGGGGCCTTACTCCTCCTACGAGCAGTACTTC. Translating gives CASSPGTGLAGPYSSYEQYF.

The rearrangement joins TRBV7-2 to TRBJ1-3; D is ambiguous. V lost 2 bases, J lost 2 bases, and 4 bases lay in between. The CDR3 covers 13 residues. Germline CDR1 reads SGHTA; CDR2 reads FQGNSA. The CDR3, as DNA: TGTGCCAGCAGCTTATCCGCTGGAAACACCATATATTTT. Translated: CASSLSAGNTIYF. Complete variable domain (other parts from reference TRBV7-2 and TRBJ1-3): GAGVSQSPSNKVTEKGKDVELRCDPISGHTALYWYRQSLGQGLEFLIYFQGNSAPDKSGLPSDRFSAERTGGSVSTLTIQRTQQEDSAVYLCASSLSAGNTIYFGEGSWLTVV.

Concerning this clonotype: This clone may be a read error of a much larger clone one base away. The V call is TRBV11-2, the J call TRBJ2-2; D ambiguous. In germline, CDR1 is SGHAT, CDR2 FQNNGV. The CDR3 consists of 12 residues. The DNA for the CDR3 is TGTGCCAGCAGGTTAGGGACCGGGGAGCTGTTTTTT. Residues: CASRLGTGELFF.

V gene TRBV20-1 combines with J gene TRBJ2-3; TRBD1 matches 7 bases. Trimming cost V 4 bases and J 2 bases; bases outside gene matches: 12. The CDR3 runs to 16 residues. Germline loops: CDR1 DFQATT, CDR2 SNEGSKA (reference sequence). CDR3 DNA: TGCAGTGCTATTACGTCCGGACAGGCGATCACAGATACGCAGTATTTT. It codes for CSAITSGQAITDTQYF.

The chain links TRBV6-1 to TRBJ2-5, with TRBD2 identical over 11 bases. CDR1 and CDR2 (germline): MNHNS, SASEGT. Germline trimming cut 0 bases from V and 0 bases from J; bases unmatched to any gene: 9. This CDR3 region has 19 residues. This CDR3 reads CASSEAHASGGKYQETQYF. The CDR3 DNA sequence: TGTGCCAGCAGTGAAGCGCATGCTAGCGGGGGGAAGTACCAAGAGACCCAGTACTTC.

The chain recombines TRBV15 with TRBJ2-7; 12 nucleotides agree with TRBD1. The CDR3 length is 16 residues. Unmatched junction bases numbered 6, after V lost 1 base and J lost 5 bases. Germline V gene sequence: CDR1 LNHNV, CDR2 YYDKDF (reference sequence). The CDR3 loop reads CATSRGTGQGANEQYF. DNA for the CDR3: TGTGCCACCAGCAGAGGGACGGGACAGGGGGCCAACGAGCAGTACTTC.

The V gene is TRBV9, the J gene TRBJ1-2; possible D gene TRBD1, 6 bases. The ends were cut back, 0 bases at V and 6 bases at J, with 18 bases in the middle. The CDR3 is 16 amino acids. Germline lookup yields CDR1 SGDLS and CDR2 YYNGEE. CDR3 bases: TGTGCCAGCAGCGTAGGTCGGCGGGGGGCGTATAATGGCTACACCTTC. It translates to CASSVGRRGAYNGYTF.

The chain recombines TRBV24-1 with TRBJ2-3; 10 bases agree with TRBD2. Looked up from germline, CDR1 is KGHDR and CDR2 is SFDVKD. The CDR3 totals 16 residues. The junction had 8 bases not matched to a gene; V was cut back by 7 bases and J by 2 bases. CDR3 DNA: TGTGCCACCAGCAGCCCTGGGACTAGCGTCACAGATACGCAGTATTTT. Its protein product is CATSSPGTSVTDTQYF.

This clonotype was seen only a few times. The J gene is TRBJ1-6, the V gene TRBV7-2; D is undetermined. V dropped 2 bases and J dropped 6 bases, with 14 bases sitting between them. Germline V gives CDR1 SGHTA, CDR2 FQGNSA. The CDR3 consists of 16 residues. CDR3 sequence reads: CASSLSIQLINSPLHF. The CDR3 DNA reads TGTGCCAGCAGCTTATCTATCCAATTGATTAATTCACCCCTCCACTTT. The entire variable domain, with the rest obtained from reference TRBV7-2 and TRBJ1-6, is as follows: GAGVSQSPSNKVTEKGKDVELRCDPISGHTALYWYRQSLGQGLEFLIYFQGNSAPDKSGLPSDRFSAERTGGSVSTLTIQRTQQEDSAVYLCASSLSIQLINSPLHFGNGTRLTVT.

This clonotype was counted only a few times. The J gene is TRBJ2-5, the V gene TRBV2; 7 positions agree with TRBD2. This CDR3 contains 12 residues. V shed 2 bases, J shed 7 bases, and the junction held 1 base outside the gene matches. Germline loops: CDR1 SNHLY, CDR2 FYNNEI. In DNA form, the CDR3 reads TGTGCCAGCAGTGAATCGGGGGGGACCCAGTACTTC. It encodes CASSESGGTQYF.

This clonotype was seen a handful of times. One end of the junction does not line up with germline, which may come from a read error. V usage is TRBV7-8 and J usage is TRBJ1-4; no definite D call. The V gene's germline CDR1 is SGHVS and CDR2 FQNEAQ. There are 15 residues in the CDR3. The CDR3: CAGSQSGSGNEKLFF. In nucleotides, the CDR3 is TGTGCCGGCAGCCAATCGGGCTCGGGTAATGAAAAACTGTTTTTT.

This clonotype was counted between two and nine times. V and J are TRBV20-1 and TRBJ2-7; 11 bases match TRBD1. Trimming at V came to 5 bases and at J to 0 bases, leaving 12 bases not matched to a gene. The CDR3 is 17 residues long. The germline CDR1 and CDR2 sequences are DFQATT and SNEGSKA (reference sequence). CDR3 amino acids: CSAFYGTGGKYSYEQYF. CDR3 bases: TGCAGTGCTTTTTATGGGACAGGGGGAAAATACTCCTACGAGCAGTACTTC.

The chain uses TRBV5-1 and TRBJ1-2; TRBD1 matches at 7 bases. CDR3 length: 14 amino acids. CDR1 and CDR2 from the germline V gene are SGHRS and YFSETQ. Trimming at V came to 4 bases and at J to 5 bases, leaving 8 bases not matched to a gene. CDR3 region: CASSPVGTEYGYTF. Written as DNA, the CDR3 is TGCGCCAGCAGCCCGGTTGGGACAGAGTATGGCTACACCTTC.

This chain's CDR3 is CASSLAGGPREGNIQYF. DNA for the CDR3: TGTGCCAGCAGCCTCGCAGGGGGACCAAGAGAGGGAAATATTCAGTACTTC. The V gene is TRBV7-9, the J gene TRBJ2-4; TRBD1 matches at 7 bases. V was pared by 5 bases and J by 10 bases, with 20 bases of the junction left unmatched. Germline V gives CDR1 SEHNR, CDR2 FQNEAQ (reference sequence). This CDR3 region has 17 residues.

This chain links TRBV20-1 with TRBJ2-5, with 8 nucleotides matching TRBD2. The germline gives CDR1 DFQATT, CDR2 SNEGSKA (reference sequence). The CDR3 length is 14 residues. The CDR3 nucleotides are TGCACCACCCCAGCGGGAGCTCCATCAGGTGCCCAGTACTTC. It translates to CTTPAGAPSGAQYF.

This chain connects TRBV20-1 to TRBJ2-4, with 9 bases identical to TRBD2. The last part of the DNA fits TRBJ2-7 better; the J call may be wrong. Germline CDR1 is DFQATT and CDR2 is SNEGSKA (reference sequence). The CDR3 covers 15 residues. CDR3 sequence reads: CSARAVGTSRAEQYF. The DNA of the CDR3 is TGCAGTGCTAGAGCCGTGGGGACTAGCCGCGCCGAGCAGTACTTC.

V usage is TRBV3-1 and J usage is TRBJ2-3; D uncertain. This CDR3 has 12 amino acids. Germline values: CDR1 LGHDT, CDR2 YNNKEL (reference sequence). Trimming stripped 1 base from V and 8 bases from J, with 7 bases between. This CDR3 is CASSQAASTQYF. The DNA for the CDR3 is TGTGCCAGCAGCCAAGCTGCCTCTACGCAGTATTTT.